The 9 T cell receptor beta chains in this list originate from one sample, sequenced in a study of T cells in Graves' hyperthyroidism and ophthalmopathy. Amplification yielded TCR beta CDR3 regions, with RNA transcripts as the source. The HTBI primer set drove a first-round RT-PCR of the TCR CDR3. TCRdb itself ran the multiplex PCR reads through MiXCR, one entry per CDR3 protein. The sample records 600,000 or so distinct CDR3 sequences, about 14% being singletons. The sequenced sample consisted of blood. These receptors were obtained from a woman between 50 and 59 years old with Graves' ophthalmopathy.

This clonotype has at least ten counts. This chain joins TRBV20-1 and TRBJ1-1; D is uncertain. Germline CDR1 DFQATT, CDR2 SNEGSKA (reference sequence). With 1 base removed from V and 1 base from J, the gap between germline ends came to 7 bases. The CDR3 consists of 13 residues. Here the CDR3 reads CSARVNENTEAFF. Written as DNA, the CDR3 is TGCAGTGCTAGAGTAAACGAGAACACTGAAGCTTTCTTT.

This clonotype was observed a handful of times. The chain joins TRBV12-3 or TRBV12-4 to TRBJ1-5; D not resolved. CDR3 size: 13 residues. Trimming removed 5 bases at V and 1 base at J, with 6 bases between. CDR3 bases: TGTGCCAGCAGTCCTAGAAGCAATCAGCCCCAGCATTTT. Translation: CASSPRSNQPQHF.

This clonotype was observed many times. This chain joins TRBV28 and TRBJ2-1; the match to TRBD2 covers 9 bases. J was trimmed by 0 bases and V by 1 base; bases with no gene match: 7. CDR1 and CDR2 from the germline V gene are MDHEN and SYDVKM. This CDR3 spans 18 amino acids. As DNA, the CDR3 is TGTGCCAGCAGTTTATTACTAGCGGGCGCAAGCTCCTACAATGAGCAGTTCTTC. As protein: CASSLLLAGASSYNEQFF.

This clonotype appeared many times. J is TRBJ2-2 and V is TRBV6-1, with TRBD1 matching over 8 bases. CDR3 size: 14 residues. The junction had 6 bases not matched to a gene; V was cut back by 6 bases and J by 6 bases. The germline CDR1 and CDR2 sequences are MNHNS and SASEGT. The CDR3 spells CASRVQGVAGELFF. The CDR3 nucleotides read TGTGCCAGCAGAGTACAGGGGGTCGCCGGGGAGCTGTTTTTT.

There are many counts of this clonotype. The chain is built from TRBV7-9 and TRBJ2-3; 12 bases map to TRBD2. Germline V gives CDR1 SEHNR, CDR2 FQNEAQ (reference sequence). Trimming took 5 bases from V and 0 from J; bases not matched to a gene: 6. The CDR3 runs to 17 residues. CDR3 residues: CASSPGLAGFSTDTQYF. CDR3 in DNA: TGTGCCAGCAGCCCCGGACTAGCGGGATTTAGCACAGATACGCAGTATTTT.

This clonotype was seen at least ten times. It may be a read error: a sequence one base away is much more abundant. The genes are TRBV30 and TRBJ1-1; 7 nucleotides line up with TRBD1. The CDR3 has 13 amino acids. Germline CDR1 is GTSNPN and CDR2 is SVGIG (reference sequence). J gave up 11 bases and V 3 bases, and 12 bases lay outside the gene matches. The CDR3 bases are TGTGCCTGGAGCCGTCCCGGGACAGATCCGGCTTTCTTT. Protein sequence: CAWSRPGTDPAFF.

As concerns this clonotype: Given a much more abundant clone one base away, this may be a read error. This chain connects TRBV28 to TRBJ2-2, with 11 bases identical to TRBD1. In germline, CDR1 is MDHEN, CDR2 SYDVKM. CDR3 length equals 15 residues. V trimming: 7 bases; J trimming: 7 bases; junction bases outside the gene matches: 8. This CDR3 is CASTTGTGGVGELFF. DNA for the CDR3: TGTGCCAGCACCACAGGGACAGGGGGGGTCGGGGAGCTGTTTTTT.

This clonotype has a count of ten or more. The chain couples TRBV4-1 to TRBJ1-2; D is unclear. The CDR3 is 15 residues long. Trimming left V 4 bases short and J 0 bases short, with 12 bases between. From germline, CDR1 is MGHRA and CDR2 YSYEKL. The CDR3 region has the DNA TGCGCCAGCAGCCCGTTGTTGCGTTCTAACTATGGCTACACCTTC. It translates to CASSPLLRSNYGYTF.

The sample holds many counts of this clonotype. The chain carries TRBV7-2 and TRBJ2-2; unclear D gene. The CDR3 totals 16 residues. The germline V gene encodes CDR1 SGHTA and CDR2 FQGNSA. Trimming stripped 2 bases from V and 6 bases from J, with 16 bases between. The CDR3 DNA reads TGTGCCAGCAGCTTATTGGGTGCCCAGGTTCCCGGGGAGCTGTTTTTT. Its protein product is CASSLLGAQVPGELFF.